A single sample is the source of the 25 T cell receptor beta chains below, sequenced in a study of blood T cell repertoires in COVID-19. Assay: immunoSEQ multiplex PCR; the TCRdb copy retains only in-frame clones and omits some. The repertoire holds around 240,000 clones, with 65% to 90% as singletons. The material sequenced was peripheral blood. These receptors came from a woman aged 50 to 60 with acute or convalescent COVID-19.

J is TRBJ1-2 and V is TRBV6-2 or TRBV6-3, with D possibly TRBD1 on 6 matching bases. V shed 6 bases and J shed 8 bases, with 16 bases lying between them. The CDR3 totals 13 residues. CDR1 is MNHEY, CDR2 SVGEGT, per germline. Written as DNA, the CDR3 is TGTGCCAGCAGCGCAGGGGAAAGAAGAGGCTACACCTTC. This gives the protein CASSAGERRGYTF.

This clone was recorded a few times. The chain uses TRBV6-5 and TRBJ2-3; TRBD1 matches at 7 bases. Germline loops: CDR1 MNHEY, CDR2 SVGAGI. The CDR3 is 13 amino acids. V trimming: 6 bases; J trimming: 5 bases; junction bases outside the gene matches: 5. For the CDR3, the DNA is TGTGCCAGCAGAGGATGGACAGGAGATACGCAGTATTTT. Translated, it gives CASRGWTGDTQYF.

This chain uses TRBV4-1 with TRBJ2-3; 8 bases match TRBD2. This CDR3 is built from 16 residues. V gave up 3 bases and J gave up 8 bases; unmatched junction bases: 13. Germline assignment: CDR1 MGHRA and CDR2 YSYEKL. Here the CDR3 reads CASSHALSGEGATQYF. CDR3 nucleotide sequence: TGCGCCAGCAGCCATGCCCTTAGCGGGGAAGGAGCTACGCAGTATTTT.

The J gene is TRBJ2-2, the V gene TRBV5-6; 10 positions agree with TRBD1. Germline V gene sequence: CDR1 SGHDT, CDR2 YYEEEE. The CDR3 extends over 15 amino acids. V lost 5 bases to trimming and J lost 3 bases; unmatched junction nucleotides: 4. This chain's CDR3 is CASSFGQGDTGELFF. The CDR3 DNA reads TGTGCCAGCAGTTTCGGACAGGGGGACACCGGGGAGCTGTTTTTT.

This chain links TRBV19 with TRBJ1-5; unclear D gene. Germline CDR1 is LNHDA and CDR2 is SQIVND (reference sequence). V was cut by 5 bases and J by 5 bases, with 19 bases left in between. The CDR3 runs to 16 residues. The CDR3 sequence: CASSSGRQTRDQPQHF. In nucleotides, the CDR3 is TGTGCCAGTAGTTCCGGGAGGCAGACTCGGGATCAGCCCCAGCATTTT.

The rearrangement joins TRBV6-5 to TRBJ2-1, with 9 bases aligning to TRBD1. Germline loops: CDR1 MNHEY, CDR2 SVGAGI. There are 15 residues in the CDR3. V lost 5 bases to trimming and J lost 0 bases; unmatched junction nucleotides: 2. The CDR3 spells CASSQGQGSYNEQFF. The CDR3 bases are TGTGCCAGCAGTCAGGGACAGGGCTCCTACAATGAGCAGTTCTTC.

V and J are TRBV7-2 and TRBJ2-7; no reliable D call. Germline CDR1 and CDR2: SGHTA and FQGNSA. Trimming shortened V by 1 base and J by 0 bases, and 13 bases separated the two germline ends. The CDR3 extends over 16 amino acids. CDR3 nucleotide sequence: TGTGCCAGCAGCTTAGGGAGCATAGATTTCTCCTACGAGCAGTACTTC. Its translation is CASSLGSIDFSYEQYF.

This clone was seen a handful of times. The CDR3 coding sequence is TGTGCCAGCAGCCATTCTAGCGGGAGTGGAAATTATGAGCAGTTCTTC. Translation gives CASSHSSGSGNYEQFF. The chain uses TRBV3-1 (or the pseudogene TRBV3-2) and TRBJ2-1, with 10 bases fitting TRBD2. Trimming took 3 bases from V and 8 from J; bases not matched to a gene: 10. The length of the CDR3 is 16 residues. Germline assignment: CDR1 LGHDT and CDR2 YNNKEL (reference sequence).

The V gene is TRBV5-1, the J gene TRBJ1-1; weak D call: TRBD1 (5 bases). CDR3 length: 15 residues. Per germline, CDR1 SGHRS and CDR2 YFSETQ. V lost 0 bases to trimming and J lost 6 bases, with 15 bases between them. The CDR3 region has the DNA TGCGCCAGCAGCTTGGATGGGGGAGGTGATTCTGAAGCTTTCTTT. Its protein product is CASSLDGGGDSEAFF.

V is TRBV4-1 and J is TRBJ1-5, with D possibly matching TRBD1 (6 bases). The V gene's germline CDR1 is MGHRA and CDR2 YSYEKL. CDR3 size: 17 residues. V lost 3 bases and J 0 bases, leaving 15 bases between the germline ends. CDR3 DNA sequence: TGCGCCAGCAGCCAGGAGGACAGAGACTTTAGCAATCAGCCCCAGCATTTT. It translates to CASSQEDRDFSNQPQHF.

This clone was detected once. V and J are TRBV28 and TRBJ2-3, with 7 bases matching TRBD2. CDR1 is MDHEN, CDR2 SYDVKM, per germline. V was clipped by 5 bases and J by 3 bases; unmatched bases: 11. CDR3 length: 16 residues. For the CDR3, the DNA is TGTGCCAGCAGTCACTCAGCGGGGTTTGGTACAGATACGCAGTATTTT. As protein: CASSHSAGFGTDTQYF.

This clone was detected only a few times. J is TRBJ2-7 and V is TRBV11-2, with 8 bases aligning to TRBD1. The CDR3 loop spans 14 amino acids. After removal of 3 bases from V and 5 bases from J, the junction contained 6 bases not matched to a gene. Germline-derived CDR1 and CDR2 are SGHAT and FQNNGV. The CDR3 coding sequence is TGTGCCAGCAGCTTCGACAGGGGTATCCACGAGCAGTACTTC. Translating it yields CASSFDRGIHEQYF.

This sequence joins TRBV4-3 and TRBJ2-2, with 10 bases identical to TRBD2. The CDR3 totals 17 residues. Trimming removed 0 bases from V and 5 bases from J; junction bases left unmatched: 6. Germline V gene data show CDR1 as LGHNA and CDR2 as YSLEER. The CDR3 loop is CASSQEIAGGETGELFF. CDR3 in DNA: TGCGCCAGCAGCCAAGAGATAGCGGGGGGAGAGACCGGGGAGCTGTTTTTT.

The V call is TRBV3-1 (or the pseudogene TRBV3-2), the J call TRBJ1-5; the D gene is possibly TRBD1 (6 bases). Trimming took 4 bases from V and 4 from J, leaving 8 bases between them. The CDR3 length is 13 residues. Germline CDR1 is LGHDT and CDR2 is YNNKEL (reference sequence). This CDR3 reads CASSPQGNQPQHF. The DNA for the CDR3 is TGTGCCAGCAGCCCACAGGGAAATCAGCCCCAGCATTTT.

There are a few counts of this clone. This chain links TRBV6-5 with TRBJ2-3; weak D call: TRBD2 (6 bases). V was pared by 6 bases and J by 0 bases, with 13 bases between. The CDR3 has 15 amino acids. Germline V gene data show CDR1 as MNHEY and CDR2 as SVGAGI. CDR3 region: CASSLGGASTDTQYF. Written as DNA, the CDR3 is TGTGCCAGCAGCCTAGGCGGGGCTAGCACAGATACGCAGTATTTT.

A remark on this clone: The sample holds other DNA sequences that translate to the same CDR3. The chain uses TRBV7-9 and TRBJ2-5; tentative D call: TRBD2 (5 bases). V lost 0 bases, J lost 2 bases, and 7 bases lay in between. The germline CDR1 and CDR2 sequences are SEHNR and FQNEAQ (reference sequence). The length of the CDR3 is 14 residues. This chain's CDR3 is CASSLAGAQETQYF. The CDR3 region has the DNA TGTGCCAGCAGCTTAGCGGGAGCTCAAGAGACCCAGTACTTC.

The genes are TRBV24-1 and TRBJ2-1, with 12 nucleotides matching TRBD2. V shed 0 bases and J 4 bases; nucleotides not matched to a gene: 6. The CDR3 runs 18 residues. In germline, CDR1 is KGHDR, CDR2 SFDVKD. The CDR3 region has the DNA TGTGCCACCAGTGATTTGGCGACTAGCGGGAGAGGGTACAATGAGCAGTTCTTC. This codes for CATSDLATSGRGYNEQFF.

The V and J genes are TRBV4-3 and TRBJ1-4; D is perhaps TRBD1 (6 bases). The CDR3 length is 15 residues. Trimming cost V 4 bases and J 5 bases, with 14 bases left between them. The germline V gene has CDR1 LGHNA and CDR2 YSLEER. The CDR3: CASSRPQGGNEKLFF. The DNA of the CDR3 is TGCGCCAGCAGCCGACCACAGGGTGGGAATGAAAAACTGTTTTTT.

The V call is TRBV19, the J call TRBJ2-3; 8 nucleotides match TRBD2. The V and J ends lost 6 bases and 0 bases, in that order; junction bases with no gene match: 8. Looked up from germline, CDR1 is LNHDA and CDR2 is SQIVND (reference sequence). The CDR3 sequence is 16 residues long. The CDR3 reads CASRNGAGASTDTQYF. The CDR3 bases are TGTGCCAGTAGAAACGGAGCGGGGGCTAGCACAGATACGCAGTATTTT.

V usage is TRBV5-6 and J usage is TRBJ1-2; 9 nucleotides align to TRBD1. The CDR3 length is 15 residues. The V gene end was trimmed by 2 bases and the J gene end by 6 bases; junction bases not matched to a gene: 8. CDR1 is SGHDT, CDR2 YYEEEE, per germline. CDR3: CASSFRDRVIHGYTF. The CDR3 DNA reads TGTGCCAGCAGCTTCCGGGACAGGGTAATCCATGGCTACACCTTC.

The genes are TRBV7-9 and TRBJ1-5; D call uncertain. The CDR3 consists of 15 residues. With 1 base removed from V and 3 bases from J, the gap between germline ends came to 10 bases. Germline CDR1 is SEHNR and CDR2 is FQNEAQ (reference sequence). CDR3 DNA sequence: TGTGCCAGCAGCTTAGATCGGGTTGACAATCAGCCCCAGCATTTT. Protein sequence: CASSLDRVDNQPQHF.

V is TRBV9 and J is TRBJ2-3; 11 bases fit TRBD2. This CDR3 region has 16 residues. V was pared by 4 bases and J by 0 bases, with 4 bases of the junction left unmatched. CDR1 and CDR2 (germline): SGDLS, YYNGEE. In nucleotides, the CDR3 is TGTGCCAGCAGCACACTAGCGGGAGTGAGCACAGATACGCAGTATTTT. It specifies CASSTLAGVSTDTQYF. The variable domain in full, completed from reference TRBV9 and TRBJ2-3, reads DSGVTQTPKHLITATGQRVTLRCSPRSGDLSVYWYQQSLDQGLQFLIQYYNGEERAKGNILERFSAQQFPDLHSELNLSSLELGDSALYFCASSTLAGVSTDTQYFGPGTRLTVL.

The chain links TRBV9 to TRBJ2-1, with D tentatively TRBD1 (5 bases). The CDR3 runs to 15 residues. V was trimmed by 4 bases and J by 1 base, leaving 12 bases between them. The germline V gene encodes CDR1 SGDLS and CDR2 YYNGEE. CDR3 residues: CASSQDRASYNEQFF. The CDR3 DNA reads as TGTGCCAGCAGCCAAGACAGAGCGTCCTACAATGAGCAGTTCTTC.

The CDR3 sequence is CASSASGTRIGELFF. The CDR3 bases are TGTGCCAGCAGCGCCTCCGGGACAAGGATCGGGGAGCTGTTTTTT. The chain links TRBV9 to TRBJ2-2, with D perhaps matching TRBD1 (6 bases). Germline values: CDR1 SGDLS, CDR2 YYNGEE. V shed 3 bases and J shed 7 bases, with 16 bases lying between them. The CDR3 loop spans 15 amino acids.

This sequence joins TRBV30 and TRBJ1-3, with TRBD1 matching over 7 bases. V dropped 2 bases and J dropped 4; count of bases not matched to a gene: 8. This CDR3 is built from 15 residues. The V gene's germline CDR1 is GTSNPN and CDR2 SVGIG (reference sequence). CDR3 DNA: TGTGCCTGGAGTCCATACAGGGGAATGGGAAACACCATATATTTT. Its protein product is CAWSPYRGMGNTIYF.